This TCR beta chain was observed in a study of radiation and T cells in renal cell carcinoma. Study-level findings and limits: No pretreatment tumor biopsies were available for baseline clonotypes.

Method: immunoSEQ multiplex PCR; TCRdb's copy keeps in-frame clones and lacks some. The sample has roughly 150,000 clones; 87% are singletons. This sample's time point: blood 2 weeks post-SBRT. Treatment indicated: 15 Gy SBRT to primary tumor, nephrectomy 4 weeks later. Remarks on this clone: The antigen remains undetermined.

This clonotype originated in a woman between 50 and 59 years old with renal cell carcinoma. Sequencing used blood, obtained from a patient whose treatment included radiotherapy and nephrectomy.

The CDR3 DNA follows: TGCGCCAGCAGCCAAGACAGGGGTAGTGCAGATACGCAGTATTTT. This encodes CASSQDRGSADTQYF. This chain connects TRBV5-1 to TRBJ2-3; 8 positions match TRBD1. Per germline, CDR1 SGHRS and CDR2 YFSETQ. The CDR3 length is 15 residues. J gave up 4 bases and V 4 bases, and 8 bases lay outside the gene matches.